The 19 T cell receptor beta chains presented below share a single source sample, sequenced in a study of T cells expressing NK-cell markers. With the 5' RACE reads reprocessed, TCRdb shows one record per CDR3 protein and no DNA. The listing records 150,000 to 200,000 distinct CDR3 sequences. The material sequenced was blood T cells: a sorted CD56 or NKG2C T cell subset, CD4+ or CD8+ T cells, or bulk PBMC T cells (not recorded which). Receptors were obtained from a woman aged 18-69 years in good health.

CDR3 in amino acids: CATPVGQISYNEQFF. The gene calls are TRBV7-2 and TRBJ2-1; TCRdb proposes TRBD1, but this gene call is untestable without DNA. The germline V gene encodes CDR1 SGHTA and CDR2 FQGNSA. The CDR3 is 15 amino acids.

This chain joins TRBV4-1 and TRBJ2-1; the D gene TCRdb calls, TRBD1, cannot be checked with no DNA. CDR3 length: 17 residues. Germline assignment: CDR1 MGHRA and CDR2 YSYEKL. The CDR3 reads CASSQDGQGARYNEQFF.

The CDR3 reads CAWRAAGGTDTQYF. The chain has TRBV30 and TRBJ2-3; there is no DNA to check the TCRdb D call of TRBD2. Looked up from germline, CDR1 is GTSNPN and CDR2 is SVGIG (reference sequence). The CDR3 totals 14 residues.

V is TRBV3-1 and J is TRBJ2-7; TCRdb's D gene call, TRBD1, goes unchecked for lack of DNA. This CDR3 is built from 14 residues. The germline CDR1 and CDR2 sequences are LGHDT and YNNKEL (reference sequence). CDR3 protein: CASSQGRGAYEQYF.

The CDR3 region is CASSLTGEGDTIYF. This rearrangement joins TRBV7-3 to TRBJ1-3; TCRdb reports TRBD1, a call that lacks DNA to check it against. This CDR3 has 14 amino acids. Germline lookup yields CDR1 SGHTA and CDR2 FQGTGA.

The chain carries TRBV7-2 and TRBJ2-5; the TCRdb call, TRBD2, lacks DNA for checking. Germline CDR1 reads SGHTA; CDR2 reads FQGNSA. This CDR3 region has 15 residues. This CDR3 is CASSLIAGGGETQYF.

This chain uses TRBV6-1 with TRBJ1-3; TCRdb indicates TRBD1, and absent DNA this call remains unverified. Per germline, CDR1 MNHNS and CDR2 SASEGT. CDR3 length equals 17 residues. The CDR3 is CASSIQNPENSGNTIYF.

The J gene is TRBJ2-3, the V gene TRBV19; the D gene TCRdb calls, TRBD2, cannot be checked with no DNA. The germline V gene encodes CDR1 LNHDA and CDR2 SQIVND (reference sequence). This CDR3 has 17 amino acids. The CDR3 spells CASSAWGLAGSTDTQYF.

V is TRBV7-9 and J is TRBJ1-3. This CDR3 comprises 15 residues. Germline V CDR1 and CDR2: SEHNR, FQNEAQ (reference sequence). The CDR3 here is CASNSGGYSGNTIYF.

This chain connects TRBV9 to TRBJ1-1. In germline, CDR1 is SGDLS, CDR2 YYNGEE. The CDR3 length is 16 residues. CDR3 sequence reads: CASSVAQDTLNTEAFF.

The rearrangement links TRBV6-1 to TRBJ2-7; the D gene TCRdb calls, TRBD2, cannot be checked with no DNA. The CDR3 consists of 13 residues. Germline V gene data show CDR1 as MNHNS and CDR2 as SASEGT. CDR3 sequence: CAVLRAGSYEQYF.

The CDR3 sequence is CASSLRPLNEQFF. The chain couples TRBV7-3 to TRBJ2-1. The CDR3 runs 13 residues. From germline, CDR1 is SGHTA and CDR2 FQGTGA.

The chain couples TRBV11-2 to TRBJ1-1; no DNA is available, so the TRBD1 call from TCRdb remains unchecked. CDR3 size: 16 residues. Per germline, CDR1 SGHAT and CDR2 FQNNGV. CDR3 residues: CASRGARVGRNTEAFF. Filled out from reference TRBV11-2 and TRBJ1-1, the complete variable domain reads EAGVAQSPRYKIIEKRQSVAFWCNPISGHATLYWYQQILGQGPKLLIQFQNNGVVDDSQLPKDRFSAERLKGVDSTLKIQPAKLEDSAVYLCASRGARVGRNTEAFFGQGTRLTVV.

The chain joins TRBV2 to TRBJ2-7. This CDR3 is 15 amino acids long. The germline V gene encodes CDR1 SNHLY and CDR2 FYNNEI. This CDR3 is CASSEGTYTPYEQYF.

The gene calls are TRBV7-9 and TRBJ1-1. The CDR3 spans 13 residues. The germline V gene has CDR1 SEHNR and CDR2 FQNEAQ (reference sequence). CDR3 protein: CASSIRGNTEAFF.

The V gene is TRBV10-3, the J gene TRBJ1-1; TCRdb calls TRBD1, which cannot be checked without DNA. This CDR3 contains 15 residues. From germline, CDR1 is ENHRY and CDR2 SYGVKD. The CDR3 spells CAIRGARSQNTEAFF.

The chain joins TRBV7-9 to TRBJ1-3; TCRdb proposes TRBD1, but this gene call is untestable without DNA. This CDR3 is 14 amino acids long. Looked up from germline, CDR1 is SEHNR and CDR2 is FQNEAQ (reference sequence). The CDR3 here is CASSLQGDGNTIYF.

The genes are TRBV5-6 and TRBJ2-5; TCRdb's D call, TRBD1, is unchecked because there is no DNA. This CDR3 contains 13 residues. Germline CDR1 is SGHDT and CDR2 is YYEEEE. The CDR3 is CASSSQGLKTQYF. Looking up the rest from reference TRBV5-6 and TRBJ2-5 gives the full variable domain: DAGVTQSPTHLIKTRGQQVTLRCSPKSGHDTVSWYQQALGQGPQFIFQYYEEEERQRGNFPDRFSGHQFPNYSSELNVNALLLGDSALYLCASSSQGLKTQYFGPGTRLLVL.

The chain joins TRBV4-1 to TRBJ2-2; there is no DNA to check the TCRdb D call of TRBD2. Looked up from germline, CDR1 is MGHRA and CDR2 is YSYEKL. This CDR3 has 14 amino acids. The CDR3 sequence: CASSLTSHTGELFF.